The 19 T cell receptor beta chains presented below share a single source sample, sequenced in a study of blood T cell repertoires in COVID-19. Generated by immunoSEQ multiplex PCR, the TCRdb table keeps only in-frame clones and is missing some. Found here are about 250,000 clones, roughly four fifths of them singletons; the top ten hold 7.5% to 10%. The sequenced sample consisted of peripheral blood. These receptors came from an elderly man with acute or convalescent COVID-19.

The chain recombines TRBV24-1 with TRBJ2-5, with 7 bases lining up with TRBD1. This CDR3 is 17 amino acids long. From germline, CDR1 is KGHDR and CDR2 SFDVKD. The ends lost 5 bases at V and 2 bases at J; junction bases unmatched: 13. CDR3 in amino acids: CATSGPSGQRSQETQYF. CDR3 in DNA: TGTGCCACCAGTGGCCCATCGGGACAGCGCTCTCAAGAGACCCAGTACTTC.

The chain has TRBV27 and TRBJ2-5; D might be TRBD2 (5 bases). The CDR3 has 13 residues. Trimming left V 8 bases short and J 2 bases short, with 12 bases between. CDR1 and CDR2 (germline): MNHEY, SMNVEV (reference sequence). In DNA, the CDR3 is TGTGCCAGCGCAAGGAGGCCTCAAGAGACCCAGTACTTC. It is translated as CASARRPQETQYF.

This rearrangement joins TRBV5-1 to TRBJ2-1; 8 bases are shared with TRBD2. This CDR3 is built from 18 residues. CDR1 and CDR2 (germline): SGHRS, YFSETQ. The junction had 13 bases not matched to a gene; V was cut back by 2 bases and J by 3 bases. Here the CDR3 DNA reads TGCGCCAGCAGCTTAGCCGGTACTAGCGGAATTATCTACAATGAGCAGTTCTTC. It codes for CASSLAGTSGIIYNEQFF. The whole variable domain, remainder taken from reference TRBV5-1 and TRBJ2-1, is KAGVTQTPRYLIKTRGQQVTLSCSPISGHRSVSWYQQTPGQGLQFLFEYFSETQRNKGNFPGRFSGRQFSNSRSEMNVSTLELGDSALYLCASSLAGTSGIIYNEQFFGPGTRLTVL.

This CDR3 reads CASIPAVTGNTIYF. The DNA for the CDR3 is TGTGCCAGCATCCCCGCGGTCACTGGAAACACCATATATTTT. The V call is TRBV6-5, the J call TRBJ1-3; no clear D. Germline lookup yields CDR1 MNHEY and CDR2 SVGAGI. The CDR3 has 14 amino acids. V dropped 7 bases and J dropped 2 bases, with 12 bases sitting between them.

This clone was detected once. DNA for the CDR3: TGTGCCAGCAGCTTATCTAGCGGGAGTTACAATGAGCAGTTCTTC. It translates to CASSLSSGSYNEQFF. The gene calls are TRBV7-2 and TRBJ2-1; 10 nucleotides match TRBD2. CDR1 is SGHTA and CDR2 is FQGNSA in the germline V gene. After removal of 2 bases from V and 4 bases from J, the junction contained 2 bases not matched to a gene. The CDR3 is 15 residues long.

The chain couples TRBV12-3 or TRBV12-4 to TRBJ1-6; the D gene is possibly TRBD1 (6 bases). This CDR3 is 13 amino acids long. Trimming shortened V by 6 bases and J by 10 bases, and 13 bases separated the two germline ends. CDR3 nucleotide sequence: TGTGCCAGCAGGGGGACAAGCGGCTCACCCCTCCACTTT. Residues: CASRGTSGSPLHF.

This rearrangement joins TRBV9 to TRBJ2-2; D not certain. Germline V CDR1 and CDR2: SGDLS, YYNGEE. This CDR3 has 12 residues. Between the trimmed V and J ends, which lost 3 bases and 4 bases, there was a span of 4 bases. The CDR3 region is CASSAGTGELFF. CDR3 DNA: TGTGCCAGCAGCGCAGGCACCGGGGAGCTGTTTTTT.

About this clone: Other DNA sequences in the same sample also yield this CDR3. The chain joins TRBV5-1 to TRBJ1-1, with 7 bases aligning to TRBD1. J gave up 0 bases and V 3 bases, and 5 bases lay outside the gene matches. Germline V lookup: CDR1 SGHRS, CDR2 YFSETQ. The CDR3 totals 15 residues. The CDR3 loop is CASSWTGGVNTEAFF. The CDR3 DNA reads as TGCGCCAGCAGCTGGACAGGTGGCGTGAACACTGAAGCTTTCTTT.

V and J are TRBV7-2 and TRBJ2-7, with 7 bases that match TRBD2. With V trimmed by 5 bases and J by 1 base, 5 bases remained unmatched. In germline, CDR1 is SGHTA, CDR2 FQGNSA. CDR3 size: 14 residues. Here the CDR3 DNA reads TGTGCCAGCAGCCATCGTAGCGGGTCCTACGAGCAGTACTTC. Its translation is CASSHRSGSYEQYF.

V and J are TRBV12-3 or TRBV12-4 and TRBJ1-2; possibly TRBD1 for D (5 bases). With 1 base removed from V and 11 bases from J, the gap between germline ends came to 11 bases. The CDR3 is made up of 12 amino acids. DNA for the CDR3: TGTGCCAGCAGTTTAGGCGGGACTAGTTACACCTTC. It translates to CASSLGGTSYTF.

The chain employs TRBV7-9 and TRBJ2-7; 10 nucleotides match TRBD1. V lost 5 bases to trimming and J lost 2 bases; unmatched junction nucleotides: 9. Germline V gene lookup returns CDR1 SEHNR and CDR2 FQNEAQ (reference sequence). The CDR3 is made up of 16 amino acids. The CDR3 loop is CASSLRGQGFPYEQYF. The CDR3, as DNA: TGTGCCAGCAGCCTAAGGGGACAGGGGTTTCCCTACGAGCAGTACTTC.

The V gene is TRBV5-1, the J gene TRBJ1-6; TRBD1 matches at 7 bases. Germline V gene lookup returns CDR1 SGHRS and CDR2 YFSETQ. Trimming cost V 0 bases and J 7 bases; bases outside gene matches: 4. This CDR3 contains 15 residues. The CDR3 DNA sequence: TGCGCCAGCAGCTTGGGTGGGACAGAGAATTCACCCCTCCACTTT. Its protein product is CASSLGGTENSPLHF.

The CDR3 region is CASSPYGYGNTEAFF. CDR3 DNA: TGTGCCAGCAGTCCTTACGGTTACGGGAACACTGAAGCTTTCTTT. The V gene is TRBV27, the J gene TRBJ1-1; D is unclear. The length of the CDR3 is 15 residues. The V end lost 5 bases, the J end lost 1 base, and 14 bases lay between the germline ends. Germline V gene lookup returns CDR1 MNHEY and CDR2 SMNVEV (reference sequence).

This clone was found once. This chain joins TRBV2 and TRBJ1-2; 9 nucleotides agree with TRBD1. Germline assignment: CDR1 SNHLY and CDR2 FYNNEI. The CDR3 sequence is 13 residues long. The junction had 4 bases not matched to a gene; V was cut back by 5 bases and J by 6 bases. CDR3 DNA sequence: TGTGCCAGCAGTACCCGGACAGGGGATGGCTACACCTTC. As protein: CASSTRTGDGYTF.

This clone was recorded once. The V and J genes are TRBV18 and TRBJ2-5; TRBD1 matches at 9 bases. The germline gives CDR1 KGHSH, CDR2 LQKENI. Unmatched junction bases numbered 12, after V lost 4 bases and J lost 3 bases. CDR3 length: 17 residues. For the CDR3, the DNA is TGTGCCAGCTCACGGGGGACTTCCGGGACAGGGAAAGAGACCCAGTACTTC. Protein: CASSRGTSGTGKETQYF.

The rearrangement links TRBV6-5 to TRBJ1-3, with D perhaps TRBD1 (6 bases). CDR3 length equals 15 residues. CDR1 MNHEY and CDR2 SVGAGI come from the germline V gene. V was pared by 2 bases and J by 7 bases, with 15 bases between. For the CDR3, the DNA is TGTGCCAGCAGTTACCGTACAGGGTTAGGGAACACCATATATTTT. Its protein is CASSYRTGLGNTIYF.

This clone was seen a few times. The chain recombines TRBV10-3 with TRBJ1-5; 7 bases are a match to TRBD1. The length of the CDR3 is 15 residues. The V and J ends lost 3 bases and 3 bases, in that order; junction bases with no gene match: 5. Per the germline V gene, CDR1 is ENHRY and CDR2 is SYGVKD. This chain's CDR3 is CAISETGTVNQPQHF. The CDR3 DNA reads TGTGCCATCAGTGAAACAGGGACAGTCAATCAGCCCCAGCATTTT.

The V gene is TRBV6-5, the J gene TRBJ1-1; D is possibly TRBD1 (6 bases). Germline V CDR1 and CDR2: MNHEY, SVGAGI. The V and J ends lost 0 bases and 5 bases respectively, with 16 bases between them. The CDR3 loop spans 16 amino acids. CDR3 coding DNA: TGTGCCAGCAGTTACTCGCCTGGGGGCAGTAGTACTGAAGCTTTCTTT. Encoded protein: CASSYSPGGSSTEAFF.

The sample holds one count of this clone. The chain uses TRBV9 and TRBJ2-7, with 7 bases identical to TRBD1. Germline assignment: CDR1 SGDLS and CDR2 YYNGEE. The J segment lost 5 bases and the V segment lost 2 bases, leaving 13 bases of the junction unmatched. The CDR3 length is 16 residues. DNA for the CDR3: TGTGCCAGCAGCGTCGGACGGACAGGCTTGACCCACGAGCAGTACTTC. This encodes CASSVGRTGLTHEQYF.